This entry lists 26 T cell receptor beta chains sequenced from one sample in a study of identical twins. TCRdb ran MiXCR on the 5' RACE reads and lists one entry per CDR3 protein. The sample includes approximately 620,000 distinct CDR3 sequences, 8.6% seen only once; the top ten take 0.98%. These sequences were also reported in another study, on yellow fever vaccine responses in identical twins.

Material for sequencing was PBMCs. The source of these receptors is a woman under 30 in good health.

The table lists this clonotype with many counts. The rearrangement links TRBV11-2 to TRBJ2-2; no clear D. V lost 3 bases and J 1 base, leaving 6 bases between the germline ends. CDR1 is SGHAT, CDR2 FQNNGV, per germline. CDR3 length equals 14 residues. The CDR3 spells CASSFGVNTGELFF. CDR3 nucleotide sequence: TGTGCCAGCAGCTTTGGTGTGAACACCGGGGAGCTGTTTTTT.

This clonotype was counted a few times. The chain combines TRBV27 with TRBJ2-3; 9 bases are a match to TRBD1. The CDR3 extends over 14 amino acids. Germline CDR1 is MNHEY and CDR2 is SMNVEV (reference sequence). With 6 bases clipped from V and 4 bases from J, the junction kept 5 bases outside the gene matches. DNA for the CDR3: TGTGCCAGCAGCTGGACAGGGGTCCCAGATACGCAGTATTTT. It yields the protein CASSWTGVPDTQYF.

This clonotype has just a few counts. The gene calls are TRBV5-8 and TRBJ2-2; 7 nucleotides agree with TRBD1. The V segment lost 3 bases and the J segment 0 bases; nucleotides outside the gene matches: 5. This CDR3 is built from 16 residues. The germline CDR1 and CDR2 sequences are SGHTS and YDEGEE. The CDR3 DNA reads TGTGCCAGCAGCTCGGGACAGAATACGAACACCGGGGAGCTGTTTTTT. This codes for CASSSGQNTNTGELFF.

This clonotype was picked up many times. The chain links TRBV3-1 to TRBJ2-4; 7 nucleotides match TRBD2. Germline CDR1 and CDR2: LGHDT and YNNKEL (reference sequence). Unmatched junction bases numbered 9, after V lost 4 bases and J lost 3 bases. The CDR3 sequence is 16 residues long. CDR3 nucleotide sequence: TGTGCCAGCAGCCGCAGTGGGAGGGTCGGCAAAAACATTCAGTACTTC. Protein: CASSRSGRVGKNIQYF.

This clonotype has more than one count but fewer than ten. The chain employs TRBV12-3 or TRBV12-4 and TRBJ2-2, with 8 nucleotides matching TRBD2. CDR3 length: 14 amino acids. V gave up 5 bases and J gave up 5 bases; unmatched junction bases: 4. CDR3 amino acids: CASSRTSSTGELFF. CDR3 nucleotide sequence: TGTGCCAGCAGTAGGACTAGCAGTACCGGGGAGCTGTTTTTT.

This chain links TRBV5-1 with TRBJ2-7; 14 positions agree with TRBD2. CDR3 length: 16 amino acids. Germline V gene sequence: CDR1 SGHRS, CDR2 YFSETQ. V lost 0 bases to trimming and J lost 3 bases; unmatched junction nucleotides: 2. The CDR3: CASSLAGLAGDYEQYF. The CDR3 nucleotides are TGCGCCAGCAGCTTGGCGGGACTAGCGGGAGACTACGAGCAGTACTTC.

There are a few counts of this clonotype. V is TRBV12-3 or TRBV12-4 and J is TRBJ1-5, with D hard to call. V lost 2 bases and J 4 bases, leaving 12 bases between the germline ends. The CDR3 runs to 15 residues. The CDR3 DNA follows: TGTGCCAGCAGTTTATCTCTCACGGGGAATCAGCCCCAGCATTTT. It is translated as CASSLSLTGNQPQHF.

This clonotype has more than one count but fewer than ten. The rearrangement uses TRBV20-1 and TRBJ2-7; a weak D match, TRBD1 (5 bases). Germline V gene sequence: CDR1 DFQATT, CDR2 SNEGSKA (reference sequence). This CDR3 has 12 residues. Trimming took off 1 base at V and 4 bases at J, with 8 bases between the two ends. CDR3 bases: TGCAGTGCTAGAGTCAGGGAATACGAGCAGTACTTC. It encodes CSARVREYEQYF.

This clonotype was counted a few times. The chain has TRBV7-9 and TRBJ2-7, with D possibly TRBD2 on 6 matching bases. The CDR3 has 15 residues. Germline assignment: CDR1 SEHNR and CDR2 FQNEAQ (reference sequence). V gave up 1 base and J gave up 5 bases, with 15 bases separating them. In DNA form, the CDR3 reads TGTGCCAGCAGCTTAGTGGGACTCAGCCTGGACGAGCAGTACTTC. As protein: CASSLVGLSLDEQYF.

The table lists this clonotype with a few counts. V gene TRBV6-1 combines with J gene TRBJ2-1; 8 nucleotides align to TRBD2. The V segment lost 6 bases and the J segment 3 bases; nucleotides outside the gene matches: 16. The CDR3 contains 18 residues. Germline assignment: CDR1 MNHNS and CDR2 SASEGT. CDR3 loop: CASRSTGGALPDYNEQFF. CDR3 in DNA: TGTGCCAGCAGGTCAACCGGGGGGGCCCTCCCGGACTACAATGAGCAGTTCTTC.

This clonotype was seen at least ten times. The V and J genes are TRBV10-3 and TRBJ2-7; 7 bases are a match to TRBD1. There are 14 residues in the CDR3. Unmatched junction bases numbered 8, after V lost 6 bases and J lost 3 bases. Germline CDR1 reads ENHRY; CDR2 reads SYGVKD. The CDR3 DNA follows: TGTGCCATCAGACAAGGGGGACAGAACTACGAGCAGTACTTC. Amino acid sequence: CAIRQGGQNYEQYF.

The sample holds a few counts of this clonotype. The gene calls are TRBV6-2 or TRBV6-3 and TRBJ2-1; TRBD1 matches 7 bases. The CDR3 spans 18 residues. Trimming removed 3 bases from V and 0 bases from J; junction bases left unmatched: 11. Germline loops: CDR1 MNHEY, CDR2 SVGEGT. CDR3 in amino acids: CASSYASGAGGSYNEQFF. The CDR3 nucleotides are TGTGCCAGCAGTTATGCATCAGGGGCAGGGGGCTCCTACAATGAGCAGTTCTTC.

This clonotype has a count of ten or more. The rearrangement links TRBV9 to TRBJ2-1; 8 nucleotides match TRBD2. The J segment lost 4 bases and the V segment lost 1 base, leaving 7 bases of the junction unmatched. CDR1 and CDR2 from the germline V gene are SGDLS and YYNGEE. The CDR3 has 16 residues. The CDR3 DNA follows: TGTGCCAGCAGCGTATCAACTAGCGGAATATACAATGAGCAGTTCTTC. This translates into CASSVSTSGIYNEQFF. Supplemented by reference TRBV9 and TRBJ2-1, the full variable domain reads DSGVTQTPKHLITATGQRVTLRCSPRSGDLSVYWYQQSLDQGLQFLIQYYNGEERAKGNILERFSAQQFPDLHSELNLSSLELGDSALYFCASSVSTSGIYNEQFFGPGTRLTVL.

This chain links TRBV5-1 with TRBJ2-1; 7 nucleotides align to TRBD1. Germline CDR1 and CDR2: SGHRS and YFSETQ. This CDR3 region has 15 residues. Trimming took 4 bases from V and 3 from J; bases not matched to a gene: 7. CDR3 residues: CASSLRDSDYNEQFF. The CDR3 region has the DNA TGCGCCAGCAGCCTTCGGGACAGCGACTACAATGAGCAGTTCTTC. The whole variable domain, filled in from reference TRBV5-1 and TRBJ2-1, reads KAGVTQTPRYLIKTRGQQVTLSCSPISGHRSVSWYQQTPGQGLQFLFEYFSETQRNKGNFPGRFSGRQFSNSRSEMNVSTLELGDSALYLCASSLRDSDYNEQFFGPGTRLTVL.

The chain links TRBV7-2 to TRBJ1-2; possible D gene TRBD1, 6 bases. Trimming removed 3 bases at V and 4 bases at J, with 15 bases between. CDR1 is SGHTA and CDR2 is FQGNSA in the germline V gene. This CDR3 contains 15 residues. This CDR3 is CASSFATGSVYGYTF. CDR3 sequence (DNA): TGTGCCAGCAGCTTTGCGACAGGTTCCGTCTATGGCTACACCTTC.

This clonotype was seen more than once but under ten times. The chain carries TRBV12-3 or TRBV12-4 and TRBJ2-3, with D maybe TRBD2 (6 bases). The CDR3 runs 14 residues. Trimming cost V 7 bases and J 2 bases, with 13 bases left between them. The CDR3 nucleotides read TGTGCCAGCACCTTGGGACTTAACACAGATACGCAGTATTTT. Its translation: CASTLGLNTDTQYF.

This clonotype appeared a few times. The chain joins TRBV5-6 to TRBJ2-2, with D uncertain. CDR3 size: 13 residues. The V end was cut by 4 bases, the J end by 5 bases, with 9 bases between. CDR1 is SGHDT, CDR2 YYEEEE, per germline. The CDR3 sequence is CASSPRVTGELFF. For the CDR3, the DNA is TGTGCCAGCAGCCCTCGCGTGACCGGGGAGCTGTTTTTT.

This clonotype was found many times. The chain combines TRBV10-3 with TRBJ2-2; tentatively, D is TRBD2 (6 bases). V was shortened by 3 bases and J by 3 bases, with 14 bases between the two germline ends. CDR1 ENHRY and CDR2 SYGVKD come from the germline V gene. The CDR3 spans 16 residues. The CDR3 is CAISDERDLDTGELFF. CDR3 bases: TGTGCCATCAGTGACGAACGGGACTTAGACACCGGGGAGCTGTTTTTT.

This CDR3 reads CASSWLALYNEQFF. The CDR3, as DNA: TGTGCCAGCAGTTGGTTAGCACTATACAATGAGCAGTTCTTC. The chain joins TRBV28 to TRBJ2-1; D gene unclear. Per the germline V gene, CDR1 is MDHEN and CDR2 is SYDVKM. The V end was cut by 4 bases, the J end by 4 bases, with 11 bases between. The length of the CDR3 is 14 residues.

This clonotype was observed a handful of times. The rearrangement links TRBV4-3 to TRBJ2-1; no definite D call. Germline V gene lookup returns CDR1 LGHNA and CDR2 YSLEER. The CDR3 runs 16 residues. V was trimmed by 1 base and J by 0 bases, leaving 10 bases between them. The CDR3 sequence: CASSQGGSPSYNEQFF. The CDR3 region has the DNA TGCGCCAGCAGCCAAGGCGGATCCCCCTCCTACAATGAGCAGTTCTTC.

The rearrangement links TRBV20-1 to TRBJ2-1; D is perhaps TRBD2 (6 bases). The CDR3 contains 18 residues. Between the trimmed V and J ends, which lost 0 bases and 4 bases, there was a span of 22 bases. Germline V gene sequence: CDR1 DFQATT, CDR2 SNEGSKA (reference sequence). CDR3 protein: CSARDLFGTPTFYNEQFF. The CDR3 DNA sequence: TGCAGTGCTAGAGATCTCTTTGGGACTCCAACTTTTTACAATGAGCAGTTCTTC.

The chain has TRBV9 and TRBJ2-2, with unresolved D. V was trimmed by 4 bases and J by 7 bases, leaving 11 bases between them. The germline V gene has CDR1 SGDLS and CDR2 YYNGEE. This CDR3 is built from 13 residues. Written as DNA, the CDR3 is TGTGCCAGCAGCACCATTTTGGGCGGGGAGCTGTTTTTT. This gives the protein CASSTILGGELFF. The full variable domain, completed using reference TRBV9 and TRBJ2-2, is DSGVTQTPKHLITATGQRVTLRCSPRSGDLSVYWYQQSLDQGLQFLIQYYNGEERAKGNILERFSAQQFPDLHSELNLSSLELGDSALYFCASSTILGGELFFGEGSRLTVL.

The V and J genes are TRBV24-1 and TRBJ2-2; 7 nucleotides match TRBD1. CDR3 size: 15 residues. Losses at the gene ends were 2 bases for V and 17 bases for J; bases not matched to a gene: 16. Germline V CDR1 and CDR2: KGHDR, SFDVKD. The CDR3 coding sequence is TGTGCCACCAGTGATTCGGGACAGTTAACCGGGGAGCGTTTTTTT. Translated, it gives CATSDSGQLTGERFF.

This clonotype was observed at least ten times. V is TRBV27 and J is TRBJ2-1; TRBD2 matches at 13 bases. With 5 bases clipped from V and 9 bases from J, the junction kept 7 bases outside the gene matches. The CDR3 has 15 amino acids. Per the germline V gene, CDR1 is MNHEY and CDR2 is SMNVEV (reference sequence). The CDR3 loop is CASSPAGTSGTEQFF. The CDR3 DNA is TGTGCCAGCAGTCCGGCCGGGACTAGCGGGACTGAGCAGTTCTTC.

The rearrangement uses TRBV29-1 and TRBJ1-2, with TRBD1 matching over 9 bases. The J segment lost 2 bases and the V segment lost 6 bases, leaving 7 bases of the junction unmatched. Germline CDR1 is SQVTM and CDR2 is ANQGSEA. The CDR3 is 14 amino acids. The CDR3 loop is CSVVRTGENYGYTF. DNA for the CDR3: TGCAGCGTCGTACGGACAGGGGAAAACTATGGCTACACCTTC. The variable domain in full, completed from reference TRBV29-1 and TRBJ1-2, reads SAVISQKPSRDICQRGTSLTIQCQVDSQVTMMFWYRQQPGQSLTLIATANQGSEATYESGFVIDKFPISRPNLTFSTLTVSNMSPEDSSIYLCSVVRTGENYGYTFGSGTRLTVV.

This clonotype was counted a few times. The chain employs TRBV6-1 and TRBJ2-4; 7 positions agree with TRBD1. CDR3 length: 16 residues. The V gene end was trimmed by 5 bases and the J gene end by 0 bases; junction bases not matched to a gene: 7. CDR1 and CDR2 (germline): MNHNS, SASEGT. The CDR3 nucleotides are TGTGCCAGCAGTCCGGGACAGCAGTTAGCCAAAAACATTCAGTACTTC. Protein product: CASSPGQQLAKNIQYF.